This record looks at one T cell receptor beta chain sequence and its context. Its antigen remains unidentified. This CDR3 is 15 amino acids long. Germline lookup yields CDR1 MNHNY and CDR2 SVGAGI (reference sequence). The V end was cut by 6 bases, the J end by 0 bases, with 13 bases between. This specimen comes from a study of cytomegalovirus exposure and HLA in healthy donors. Study-level findings and limits: In a later analysis, productive TCRs from donors in an Asian-associated ancestry cluster reportedly carried fewer N-insertions than the cohort mean. Rare sequences made up most TCRs, while some public TCRs were found in many donors. More than 15,000 TCR beta sequences were associated with HLA alleles at 0.05 false discovery rate in a later analysis. Both high specificity and high sensitivity reportedly marked the classifier's diagnosis of cytomegalovirus status.

Researchers ran the PCR with 60 Vbeta and 13 Jbeta primers. The data were produced by immunoSEQ multiplex PCR, yet TCRdb's version contains in-frame clones alone and is incomplete. The sample has roughly 130,000 clones; roughly four fifths are singletons. This TCR came from a woman in her thirties or forties in good health and CMV-seropositive. Sequencing was done on a sample of PBMCs. V usage is TRBV6-6 and J usage is TRBJ2-3; a weak D match, TRBD2 (5 bases). CDR3 amino acids: CASRASGSSTDTQYF. The CDR3 nucleotides are TGTGCCAGCAGGGCCAGCGGATCTAGCACAGATACGCAGTATTTT.